The 25 T cell receptor beta chains reported below all come from one sample, sequenced in a study of blood T cell repertoires in COVID-19. Profiling relied on immunoSEQ multiplex PCR, and the TCRdb table lists in-frame clones only, not all of them. The sample has more than 200,000 clones, 84% seen once. Sample: peripheral blood. These receptors all stem from a man in his 60s with acute or convalescent COVID-19.

The J gene is TRBJ2-3, the V gene TRBV3-1 (or the pseudogene TRBV3-2); TRBD2 matches 12 bases. The germline V gene has CDR1 LGHDT and CDR2 YNNKEL (reference sequence). After removal of 2 bases from V and 5 bases from J, the junction contained 11 bases not matched to a gene. The CDR3 contains 18 residues. CDR3 in amino acids: CASSQRETSGRSGDTQYF. Written as DNA, the CDR3 is TGTGCCAGCAGCCAAAGGGAGACTAGCGGGAGATCCGGAGATACGCAGTATTTT.

The chain has TRBV30 and TRBJ1-2; the D is unclear. This CDR3 contains 12 residues. Germline lookup yields CDR1 GTSNPN and CDR2 SVGIG (reference sequence). V was shortened by 5 bases and J by 4 bases, with 11 bases between the two germline ends. CDR3 sequence reads: CAWGENGYGYTF. The CDR3 DNA is TGTGCCTGGGGGGAGAACGGCTATGGCTACACCTTC.

The chain uses TRBV7-8 and TRBJ2-7; TRBD1 is a possible D gene (5 bases). The CDR3 extends over 13 amino acids. V was shortened by 1 base and J by 6 bases, with 10 bases between the two germline ends. Germline CDR1 and CDR2: SGHVS and FQNEAQ. The chain's CDR3 is CASSLDQGSEQYF. The DNA for the CDR3 is TGTGCCAGCAGCTTAGATCAGGGATCCGAGCAGTACTTC.

The chain has TRBV9 and TRBJ2-3; maybe TRBD2 (5 bases). The V gene lost 2 bases and the J gene lost 3 bases, with 16 bases spanning the gap. The CDR3 has 16 residues. Germline V lookup: CDR1 SGDLS, CDR2 YYNGEE. The CDR3, as DNA: TGTGCCAGCAGCGTTGGAGGCGGGTCCGGGACAGATACGCAGTATTTT. Translated, it gives CASSVGGGSGTDTQYF.

This rearrangement joins TRBV1 to TRBJ2-7; the table assigns TRBD2, which was not confirmed against the DNA. TRBV1 is a pseudogene locus. CDR3 size: 17 residues. The CDR3 protein is CTSSLLGGLAASYEQYF. The CDR3 DNA sequence: TGCACCAGCAGCCTCCTAGGGGGACTAGCGGCTTCCTACGAGCAGTACTTC.

This clone was observed once. The V gene is TRBV7-8, the J gene TRBJ2-7; 8 bases are shared with TRBD1. The junction had 3 bases not matched to a gene; V was cut back by 3 bases and J by 5 bases. There are 13 residues in the CDR3. The germline CDR1 and CDR2 sequences are SGHVS and FQNEAQ. CDR3 sequence: CASSFDRGNEQYF. CDR3 coding DNA: TGTGCCAGCAGCTTCGACAGGGGAAACGAGCAGTACTTC.

This chain uses TRBV19 with TRBJ2-7; 8 bases match TRBD1. The V gene end was trimmed by 0 bases and the J gene end by 2 bases; junction bases not matched to a gene: 6. Germline assignment: CDR1 LNHDA and CDR2 SQIVND (reference sequence). The CDR3 contains 16 residues. The CDR3 loop reads CASSIEGTGGPYEQYF. The CDR3 nucleotides read TGTGCCAGTAGTATAGAAGGGACAGGCGGACCCTACGAGCAGTACTTC.

The CDR3 DNA sequence: TGTGCCTGGAGTGTACAGGGGGATCAGCCCCAGCATTTT. It yields the protein CAWSVQGDQPQHF. This sequence joins TRBV30 and TRBJ1-5; 8 bases match TRBD1. The CDR3 extends over 13 amino acids. Germline CDR1 reads GTSNPN; CDR2 reads SVGIG (reference sequence). Germline trimming cut 0 bases from V and 5 bases from J; bases unmatched to any gene: 0.

The chain joins TRBV9 to TRBJ2-1; 8 bases are shared with TRBD2. Germline CDR1 SGDLS, CDR2 YYNGEE. The CDR3 covers 13 residues. J lost 7 bases, V lost 2 bases, and 2 bases had no gene match. Here the CDR3 DNA reads TGTGCCAGCAGCGTGGGACTAGAAAATGAGCAGTTCTTC. It is translated as CASSVGLENEQFF.

This clone came up a few times. The V and J genes are TRBV27 and TRBJ1-6, with 9 bases matching TRBD1. CDR1 is MNHEY and CDR2 is SMNVEV in the germline V gene (reference sequence). J was trimmed by 0 bases and V by 6 bases; bases with no gene match: 6. The CDR3 length is 17 residues. The CDR3 region has the DNA TGTGCCAGCAGGGGACAGGGCCCGAGCTCCTATAATTCACCCCTCCACTTT. Protein sequence: CASRGQGPSSYNSPLHF.

The V gene is TRBV7-2, the J gene TRBJ2-1, with a weak D call TRBD1 (5 bases). V lost 6 bases to trimming and J lost 14 bases, with 20 bases between them. Germline V gene data show CDR1 as SGHTA and CDR2 as FQGNSA. This CDR3 has 13 residues. CDR3 DNA sequence: TGTGCCAGCAGTTGGGGCAGGTTTGGGGTGGAGTTCTTC. Protein sequence: CASSWGRFGVEFF.

The CDR3 reads CASSGHQNTEAFF. CDR3 nucleotide sequence: TGTGCCAGCAGTGGACACCAGAACACTGAAGCTTTCTTT. This chain joins TRBV28 and TRBJ1-1; tentative D call: TRBD1 (5 bases). The germline gives CDR1 MDHEN, CDR2 SYDVKM. The CDR3 is 13 residues long. V gave up 5 bases and J gave up 1 base, with 8 bases separating them.

In its sample, this clone was seen a few times. The chain couples TRBV14 to TRBJ2-7, with unresolved D. Germline CDR1 SGHDN, CDR2 FVKESK. The CDR3 runs to 14 residues. The germline V and J ends were trimmed by 0 bases and 8 bases, with 14 bases remaining between them. CDR3 nucleotide sequence: TGTGCCAGCAGCCAAGATCTGGCCCCCAGAAAGCAGTACTTC. Protein product: CASSQDLAPRKQYF.

The CDR3 loop is CASSLNNYNEQFF. Written as DNA, the CDR3 is TGTGCCAGCAGCTTAAATAACTACAATGAGCAGTTCTTC. This chain joins TRBV11-3 and TRBJ2-1; no definite D call. CDR1 and CDR2 from the germline V gene are SGHNT and YENEEA. The ends were cut back, 2 bases at V and 3 bases at J, with 5 bases in the middle. This CDR3 comprises 13 residues.

The CDR3 DNA sequence: TGCGCCAGCAGCTTGGGTGTAGACAAGAACACTGAAGCTTTCTTT. This gives the protein CASSLGVDKNTEAFF. The genes are TRBV5-1 and TRBJ1-1; D call uncertain. Trimming shortened V by 0 bases and J by 1 base, and 10 bases separated the two germline ends. Per germline, CDR1 SGHRS and CDR2 YFSETQ. CDR3 length: 15 amino acids.

The chain uses TRBV6-6 and TRBJ1-3, with D perhaps TRBD1 (5 bases). V lost 2 bases and J 3 bases, leaving 14 bases between the germline ends. The CDR3 sequence is 16 residues long. Germline CDR1 reads MNHNY; CDR2 reads SVGAGI (reference sequence). The CDR3 DNA follows: TGTGCCAGCAGTTACGGCGGGGCAGGCAGTGGAAACACCATATATTTT. Its translation: CASSYGGAGSGNTIYF.

Only a few counts were recorded for this clone. The CDR3 is CASSLFREGSYNSPLHF. The CDR3, as DNA: TGTGCCAGCAGCTTATTCAGGGAAGGTTCCTATAATTCACCCCTCCACTTT. The V gene is TRBV13, the J gene TRBJ1-6; D may be TRBD1 (5 bases). Per germline, CDR1 PRHDT and CDR2 FYEKMQ (reference sequence). V was trimmed by 2 bases and J by 1 base, leaving 12 bases between them. The length of the CDR3 is 17 residues.

This clone was observed a single time. V gene TRBV18 combines with J gene TRBJ1-5, with D uncertain. CDR1 and CDR2 from the germline V gene are KGHSH and LQKENI. V was trimmed by 6 bases and J by 2 bases, leaving 14 bases between them. This CDR3 spans 15 amino acids. CDR3 nucleotides: TGTGCCAGCTCCCCCCAAGGCGGGGGCAATCAGCCCCAGCATTTT. It specifies CASSPQGGGNQPQHF.

The chain links TRBV12-5 to TRBJ2-3; possible D gene TRBD2, 6 bases. The V gene lost 3 bases and the J gene lost 8 bases, with 9 bases spanning the gap. CDR1 and CDR2 from the germline V gene are LGHNT and FRNRAP. The CDR3 has 12 amino acids. The CDR3 DNA follows: TGTGCTAGTGGTTTTGAGGGAGGTACGCAGTATTTT. It yields the protein CASGFEGGTQYF.

This chain uses TRBV4-2 with TRBJ1-1; D is unclear. V was shortened by 1 base and J by 5 bases, with 8 bases between the two germline ends. The germline CDR1 and CDR2 sequences are LGHNA and YNFKEQ. The CDR3 is made up of 13 amino acids. CDR3 sequence: CASSQGEETEAFF. CDR3 sequence (DNA): TGTGCCAGCAGCCAAGGGGAGGAGACTGAAGCTTTCTTT.

There are a few counts of this clone. The chain uses TRBV25-1 and TRBJ1-2; weak D call: TRBD1 (5 bases). The germline V gene has CDR1 MGHDK and CDR2 SYGVNS. V was trimmed by 2 bases and J by 4 bases, leaving 11 bases between them. There are 14 residues in the CDR3. The CDR3 DNA follows: TGTGCCAGCAGTGAAGATGGGGGGGGCTATGGCTACACCTTC. Amino acids: CASSEDGGGYGYTF.

This clone was recorded once. V gene TRBV4-1 combines with J gene TRBJ1-2, with a weak D call TRBD1 (5 bases). The germline gives CDR1 MGHRA, CDR2 YSYEKL. CDR3 length: 15 amino acids. V was clipped by 4 bases and J by 2 bases, with 14 bases between them. The CDR3 sequence: CASSPVGYRNYGYTF. CDR3 bases: TGCGCCAGCAGCCCAGTGGGCTACAGGAACTATGGCTACACCTTC.

This rearrangement joins TRBV18 to TRBJ2-5; D may be TRBD2 (6 bases). CDR3 length: 16 amino acids. V was trimmed by 6 bases and J by 5 bases, leaving 22 bases between them. Germline V gene sequence: CDR1 KGHSH, CDR2 LQKENI. The CDR3 protein is CASSADPSGVGETQYF. The CDR3 DNA reads as TGTGCCAGCTCGGCTGACCCCTCGGGAGTAGGGGAGACCCAGTACTTC.

The chain combines TRBV11-2 with TRBJ2-2; D possibly corresponds to TRBD2 (7 bases). The CDR3 has 15 amino acids. V shed 10 bases and J shed 7 bases, with 22 bases lying between them. CDR1 SGHAT and CDR2 FQNNGV come from the germline V gene. DNA for the CDR3: TGTGCCACCTACCGAGGTGGAGGGGGGGTCGGGGAGCTGTTTTTT. Protein product: CATYRGGGGVGELFF.

This chain links TRBV18 with TRBJ2-3; TRBD1 is a possible D gene (6 bases). Per the germline V gene, CDR1 is KGHSH and CDR2 is LQKENI. V lost 5 bases and J 0 bases, leaving 15 bases between the germline ends. The CDR3 has 16 residues. Here the CDR3 DNA reads TGTGCCAGCTCATCCAGGTCCGGACAGAGCACAGATACGCAGTATTTT. Its protein is CASSSRSGQSTDTQYF.